This entry concerns a single T cell receptor beta chain. Germline trimming cut 5 bases from V and 3 bases from J; bases unmatched to any gene: 10. The CDR3 consists of 16 residues. Germline V lookup: CDR1 SGHTA, CDR2 FQGNSA. These data belong to a study of blood T cell repertoires in COVID-19. The data were produced by immunoSEQ multiplex PCR, yet TCRdb's version contains in-frame clones alone and is incomplete. Of roughly 150,000 clones detected, roughly 71% appear once; the ten largest clones hold 3.5% to 4.5%. This TCR came from a woman older than 75 with acute or convalescent COVID-19. Sequencing was carried out using peripheral blood. This sequence joins TRBV7-2 and TRBJ2-3, with 8 positions matching TRBD2. The CDR3 DNA follows: TGTGCCAGCAGCCCTTGGGGAAGCGGGGGTACAGATACGCAGTATTTT. As protein: CASSPWGSGGTDTQYF.